This T cell receptor beta chain was sequenced during a study of shared clonotypes between healthy human individuals. Study-wide context: Each donor's CD8 memory used one plate, CD8 naive two, each CD4 subset three.

Whole-study findings and limits: Shared across a few donors were 4% to 6% of the naive CD4 clonotypes.

The ends lost 2 bases at V and 0 bases at J; junction bases unmatched: 1. Germline loops: CDR1 SGHVS, CDR2 FNYEAQ. The CDR3 spans 15 residues. Generated by immunoSEQ multiplex PCR, the TCRdb table keeps only in-frame clones and is missing some. The table shows some 1,100,000 clones, with 78% occurring only once. Comments on this clone: As yet, its antigen is unknown.

Donation came from healthy HIV-negative adults that had no recent acute infections or vaccinations. The chain uses TRBV7-6 and TRBJ2-7; TRBD2 matches 10 bases. The source of this sequence is a young man in good health. Some clones in this sample may be carry-over from other donors' samples. Sequencing was performed on memory CD4+ T cells from PBMCs. The subset here: CD45RA-negative fraction. The CDR3 region is CASSLTSGASYEQYF. The CDR3 nucleotides read TGTGCCAGCAGCTTAACTAGCGGGGCCTCCTACGAGCAGTACTTC. The entire variable domain, with the rest obtained from reference TRBV7-6 and TRBJ2-7, is as follows: GAGVSQSPRYKVTKRGQDVALRCDPISGHVSLYWYRQALGQGPEFLTYFNYEAQQDKSGLPNDRFSAERPEGSISTLTIQRTEQRDSAMYRCASSLTSGASYEQYFGPGTRLTVT.